This record covers a single T cell receptor beta chain. Ten or more counts support this clone. Its antigen is still unknown. Per-nucleotide qualities are absent, and no much larger clonotype sits a single base away. The library was built by means of PCR. The sequencer listed for this sample is Illumina HiSeq 4000. High-throughput sequencing was used to profile the CDR3 region of the TCR beta-chain in every patient. Per the source publication's procedure: Drawing on CDR3 differences between clinicopathological groups, the researchers built a classifier meant to tell apart patients with distant-metastatic papillary thyroid cancer. To measure repertoire diversity the researchers used the Shannon index, while the Morisita-Horn index served to gauge how similar the tumor and blood repertoires were. In TCRdb, the public reads were trimmed at Q25 with fastp and aligned with MiXCR, with productive beta chains retained. In this record, the V and J calls reflect TCRdb's handling and not the investigators' own analysis. In all, the sample holds about 40,000 clones, and 13% of those were seen once. The leading ten clones occupy more than 8% of the sample.

This entry comes from a study of metastatic and nonmetastatic thyroid tumors (dated by TCRdb to about 2020). Concerning the study at large: Repertoires were compared across peripheral blood and tumor or nodule tissue samples from malignant and benign thyroid patients. The full study reports these points: In both blood and tumor samples, malignant tumors were reported to have significantly higher TCR beta diversity than benign nodules.

Before undergoing thyroid surgery, none of the patients had been given any kind of treatment. The study retrospectively analysed patient clinical samples collected from the early 2010s to the late 2010s using T-cell receptor beta sequencing. From a lookup of the germline V gene (reference sequence), CDR1 and CDR2 are GTSNPN and SVGIG. The CDR3, from cysteine to phenylalanine, totals 13 residues. The retained sequence is limited to the CDR3, 39 bases, with the frame set at the first base. The V end loses 5 bases and the J end loses 5 bases, and a stretch of 15 bases separates them. The receptor's source is a female donor with papillary thyroid cancer or a benign thyroid nodule (not recorded which). Some clones in this sample may be carry-over from other donors' samples. What was sequenced was blood. The sequence joins TRBV30 to TRBJ1-1; the D gene is unclear. The CDR3 region reads CAWAVQSVTEAFF. The DNA is as follows: TGTGCCTGGGCGGTTCAAAGTGTAACTGAAGCTTTCTTT.